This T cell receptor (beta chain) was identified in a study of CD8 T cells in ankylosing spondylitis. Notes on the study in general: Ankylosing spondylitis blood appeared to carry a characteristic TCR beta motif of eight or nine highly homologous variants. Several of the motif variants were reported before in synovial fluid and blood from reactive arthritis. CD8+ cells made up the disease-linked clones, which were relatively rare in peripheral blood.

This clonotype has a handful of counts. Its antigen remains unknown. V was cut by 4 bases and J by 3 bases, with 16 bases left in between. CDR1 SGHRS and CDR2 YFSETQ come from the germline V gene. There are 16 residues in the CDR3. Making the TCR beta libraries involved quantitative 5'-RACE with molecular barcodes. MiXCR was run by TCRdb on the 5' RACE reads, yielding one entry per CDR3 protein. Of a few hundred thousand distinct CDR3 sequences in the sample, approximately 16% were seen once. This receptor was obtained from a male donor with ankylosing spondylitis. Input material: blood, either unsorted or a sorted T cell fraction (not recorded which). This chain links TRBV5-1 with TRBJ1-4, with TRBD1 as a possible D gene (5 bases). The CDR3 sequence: CASSAGGIRANEKLFF. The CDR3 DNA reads TGCGCCAGCAGCGCGGGGGGTATCAGGGCTAATGAAAAACTGTTTTTT.